These 21 T cell receptor beta chains came from one sample sequenced in a study of blood T cells in healthy people across ages. It was with a sample-barcoded 5' primer and a J-beta primer mix that a second PCR of roughly 6 to 11 cycles was run. TCRdb passed the 5' RACE reads through MiXCR, listing each CDR3 protein once. This table has just over 1 million distinct CDR3 sequences, around 43% appearing once. Material for sequencing was blood. The receptor source for this set is a woman in her sixties in good health.

This clonotype showed up just a few times. The V gene is TRBV7-6, the J gene TRBJ2-4, with TRBD1 matching over 8 bases. The end of the DNA fits TRBJ2-7 better, so the J call may be wrong. Germline assignment: CDR1 SGHVS and CDR2 FNYEAQ. CDR3 length equals 14 residues. In DNA form, the CDR3 reads TGTGCCAGCAGCCGAGGGACAGGAATCTACGAGCAGTACTTC. Amino acids: CASSRGTGIYEQYF.

The chain couples TRBV6-6 to TRBJ2-2; unclear D gene. The germline gives CDR1 MNHNY, CDR2 SVGAGI (reference sequence). The CDR3 loop spans 13 amino acids. Trimming left V 7 bases short and J 0 bases short, with 6 bases between. The CDR3 DNA follows: TGTGCCAGCACAAAGACGAACACCGGGGAGCTGTTTTTT. Translation gives CASTKTNTGELFF.

This clonotype has more than one count but fewer than ten. The chain uses TRBV30 and TRBJ2-1; D unresolved. V lost 2 bases to trimming and J lost 9 bases, with 8 bases between them. Germline lookup yields CDR1 GTSNPN and CDR2 SVGIG (reference sequence). The length of the CDR3 is 11 residues. The CDR3 DNA reads as TGTGCCTGGAGTTCATATGTTGAGCAGTTCTTC. It yields the protein CAWSSYVEQFF.

This clonotype was seen ten or more times. The chain couples TRBV20-1 to TRBJ2-1; tentative D call: TRBD2 (6 bases). CDR3 length equals 11 residues. Germline CDR1 DFQATT, CDR2 SNEGSKA (reference sequence). V lost 3 bases and J 9 bases, leaving 9 bases between the germline ends. In nucleotides, the CDR3 is TGCAGTGCTAGTACTAGCTCTGAGCAGTTCTTC. Its translation: CSASTSSEQFF.

This clonotype was seen ten or more times. J is TRBJ2-3 and V is TRBV7-2; the match to TRBD2 covers 8 bases. V shed 4 bases, J shed 2 bases, and the junction held 11 bases outside the gene matches. The CDR3 loop spans 17 amino acids. Germline loops: CDR1 SGHTA, CDR2 FQGNSA. The CDR3 coding sequence is TGTGCCAGCAGCTCGGGGGGGACTAAGGGGTTCACAGATACGCAGTATTTT. The encoded protein is CASSSGGTKGFTDTQYF.

In its sample, this clonotype was seen many times. This sequence joins TRBV2 and TRBJ2-6; D is unclear. Per germline, CDR1 SNHLY and CDR2 FYNNEI. Trimming took 1 base from V and 7 from J, leaving 2 bases between them. The CDR3 is made up of 12 amino acids. Here the CDR3 DNA reads TGTGCCAGCAGTGAAGTAGCCAACGTCCTGACTTTC. Translated: CASSEVANVLTF. The whole variable domain, remainder taken from reference TRBV2 and TRBJ2-6, is EPEVTQTPSHQVTQMGQEVILRCVPISNHLYFYWYRQILGQKVEFLVSFYNNEISEKSEIFDDQFSVERPDGSNFTLKIRSTKLEDSAMYFCASSEVANVLTFGAGSRLTVL.

This rearrangement joins TRBV24-1 to TRBJ2-2; tentatively, D is TRBD2 (6 bases). Germline V CDR1 and CDR2: KGHDR, SFDVKD. The CDR3 is 12 residues long. Trimming stripped 9 bases from V and 6 bases from J, with 10 bases between. CDR3 residues: CATGSGPGELFF. CDR3 sequence (DNA): TGTGCCACCGGTAGCGGCCCCGGGGAGCTGTTTTTT.

In this sample, this clonotype turned up a few times. V usage is TRBV28 and J usage is TRBJ2-7; D is perhaps TRBD1 (5 bases). The J call is doubtful: the DNA matches TRBJ2-5 better. This CDR3 spans 15 amino acids. Germline V lookup: CDR1 MDHEN, CDR2 SYDVKM. CDR3 loop: CASSPTTVLPETQYF. CDR3 DNA: TGTGCCAGCAGTCCGACGACAGTGTTGCCGGAGACCCAGTACTTC.

This clonotype turned up a few times. The CDR3 bases are TGCAGTGCTGGCGGGGGGATCTACAATGAGCAGTTCTTC. Its translation is CSAGGGIYNEQFF. The V call is TRBV20-1, the J call TRBJ2-1; 8 nucleotides align to TRBD2. Per germline, CDR1 DFQATT and CDR2 SNEGSKA (reference sequence). Trimming cost V 5 bases and J 3 bases; bases outside gene matches: 3. The length of the CDR3 is 13 residues.

V is TRBV2 and J is TRBJ2-1, with D perhaps matching TRBD2 (6 bases). The J call is uncertain, as TRBJ2-7 better fits the DNA end. The CDR3 loop spans 12 amino acids. Germline loops: CDR1 SNHLY, CDR2 FYNNEI. CDR3 sequence reads: CASMGGYNEQYF. CDR3 sequence (DNA): TGTGCCAGCATGGGGGGTTACAATGAGCAGTACTTC.

The rearrangement uses TRBV27 and TRBJ2-7; 7 bases agree with TRBD2. The CDR3 is made up of 15 amino acids. V lost 3 bases and J lost 0; bases outside the gene matches: 5. In germline, CDR1 is MNHEY, CDR2 SMNVEV (reference sequence). In DNA, the CDR3 is TGTGCCAGCAGTTTGTTGACTAGCAACTCCTACGAGCAGTACTTC. This gives the protein CASSLLTSNSYEQYF.

For this clonotype: A junction boundary mismatches the germline segment, possibly from a read error. The genes are TRBV2 and TRBJ1-1; D call uncertain. The germline CDR1 and CDR2 sequences are SNHLY and FYNNEI. This CDR3 is 11 amino acids long. CDR3 region: CASSRNPEAFF. DNA for the CDR3: TGTGCCAGCAGTAGGAACCCTGAAGCTTTCTTT.

The count of this clonotype is one. The chain is built from TRBV11-2 and TRBJ1-6; D not resolved. CDR1 is SGHAT, CDR2 FQNNGV, per germline. The V end was cut by 2 bases, the J end by 9 bases, with 14 bases between. This CDR3 is built from 15 residues. In nucleotides, the CDR3 is TGTGCCAGCAGCTTAACCACAGTTGACTTTTCACCCCTCCACTTT. Encoded protein: CASSLTTVDFSPLHF.

V is TRBV6-5 and J is TRBJ2-2, with 10 bases lining up with TRBD2. The CDR3 consists of 16 residues. Germline V CDR1 and CDR2: MNHEY, SVGAGI. V lost 10 bases and J lost 8; bases outside the gene matches: 16. As DNA, the CDR3 is TGTGCCACCTACGCCCTGGGGACTAGCGCCGGTGGGGAGCTGTTTTTT. This gives the protein CATYALGTSAGGELFF.

This clonotype was seen more than once but under ten times. The chain employs TRBV6-5 and TRBJ2-5, with no clear D. Germline values: CDR1 MNHEY, CDR2 SVGAGI. The CDR3 covers 11 residues. Between the trimmed V and J ends, which lost 8 bases and 13 bases, there was a span of 17 bases. CDR3 DNA: TGTGCCAGCGGGCCCAGAGGCCGTCCGTACTTC. Amino acid sequence: CASGPRGRPYF.

CDR3 region: CASSDLDSRVAKNIQYF. The CDR3 nucleotides are TGTGCCAGCAGTGACTTAGACAGTAGAGTTGCCAAAAACATTCAGTACTTC. This chain links TRBV2 with TRBJ2-4, with D maybe TRBD1 (5 bases). V was pared by 3 bases and J by 1 base, with 16 bases between. This CDR3 spans 17 amino acids. Germline V gene sequence: CDR1 SNHLY, CDR2 FYNNEI.

This clonotype occurred a few times. The J gene is TRBJ2-3, the V gene TRBV7-7, with 9 bases fitting TRBD1. This CDR3 is built from 16 residues. CDR1 SSHAT and CDR2 FNYEAQ come from the germline V gene (reference sequence). Trimming cost V 1 base and J 2 bases; bases outside gene matches: 4. The CDR3 protein is CASSLGTGVNTDTQYF. The CDR3 DNA is TGTGCCAGCAGCTTAGGGACAGGGGTGAACACAGATACGCAGTATTTT.

This clonotype was seen just once. V gene TRBV10-3 combines with J gene TRBJ1-5, with D perhaps matching TRBD1 (5 bases). Germline assignment: CDR1 ENHRY and CDR2 SYGVKD. CDR3 length: 15 residues. V lost 4 bases and J lost 4, with 14 bases in between. The CDR3 region is CAISGGGVGNQPQHF. CDR3 sequence (DNA): TGTGCCATCAGTGGCGGGGGGGTCGGTAATCAGCCCCAGCATTTT.

There are a few counts of this clonotype. This sequence joins TRBV9 and TRBJ2-3; D gene uncertain. Trimming left V 0 bases short and J 8 bases short, with 13 bases between. The CDR3 loop spans 14 amino acids. The germline gives CDR1 SGDLS, CDR2 YYNGEE. CDR3 nucleotide sequence: TGTGCCAGCAGCGTAGAAGTGGACCCCGGTACGCAGTATTTT. The encoded protein is CASSVEVDPGTQYF. Based on the CDR3 plus reference TRBV9 and TRBJ2-3, the full variable domain is DSGVTQTPKHLITATGQRVTLRCSPRSGDLSVYWYQQSLDQGLQFLIQYYNGEERAKGNILERFSAQQFPDLHSELNLSSLELGDSALYFCASSVEVDPGTQYFGPGTRLTVL.

CDR3 DNA: TGTGCCAGCAGCTTAGCCGGGACTAGCGGGTTCAATGAGCAGTACTTC. As protein: CASSLAGTSGFNEQYF. The chain is built from TRBV7-2 and TRBJ2-5, with 12 bases matching TRBD2. The junction had 10 bases not matched to a gene; V was cut back by 0 bases and J by 11 bases. Germline V gene lookup returns CDR1 SGHTA and CDR2 FQGNSA. The CDR3 spans 16 residues.

This clonotype was seen only a few times. The junction differs from germline at one of its ends, possibly a read error. The V gene is TRBV5-1, the J gene TRBJ2-7; 12 bases line up with TRBD2. CDR1 and CDR2 (germline): SGHRS, YFSETQ. This CDR3 has 16 residues. The CDR3 sequence: CASGFSPGLAGYEQYF. CDR3 sequence (DNA): TGCGCCAGCGGCTTTTCGCCGGGACTAGCGGGTTACGAGCAGTACTTC.